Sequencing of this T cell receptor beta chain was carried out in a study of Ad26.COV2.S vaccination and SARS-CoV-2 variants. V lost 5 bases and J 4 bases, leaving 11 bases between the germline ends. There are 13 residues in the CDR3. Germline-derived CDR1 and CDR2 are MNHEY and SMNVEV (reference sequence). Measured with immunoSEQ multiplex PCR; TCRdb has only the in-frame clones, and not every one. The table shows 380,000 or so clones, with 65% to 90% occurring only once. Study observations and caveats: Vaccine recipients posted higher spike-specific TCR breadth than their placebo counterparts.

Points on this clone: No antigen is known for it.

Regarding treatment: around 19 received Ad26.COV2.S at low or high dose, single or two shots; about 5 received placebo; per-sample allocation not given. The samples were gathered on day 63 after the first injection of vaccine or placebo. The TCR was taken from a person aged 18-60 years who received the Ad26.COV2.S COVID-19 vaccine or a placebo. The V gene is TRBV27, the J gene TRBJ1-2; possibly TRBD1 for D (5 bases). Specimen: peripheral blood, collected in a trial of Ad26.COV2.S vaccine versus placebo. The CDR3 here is CASSLRGIYGYTF. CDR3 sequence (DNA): TGTGCCAGCAGTCTTCGGGGCATCTATGGCTACACCTTC.